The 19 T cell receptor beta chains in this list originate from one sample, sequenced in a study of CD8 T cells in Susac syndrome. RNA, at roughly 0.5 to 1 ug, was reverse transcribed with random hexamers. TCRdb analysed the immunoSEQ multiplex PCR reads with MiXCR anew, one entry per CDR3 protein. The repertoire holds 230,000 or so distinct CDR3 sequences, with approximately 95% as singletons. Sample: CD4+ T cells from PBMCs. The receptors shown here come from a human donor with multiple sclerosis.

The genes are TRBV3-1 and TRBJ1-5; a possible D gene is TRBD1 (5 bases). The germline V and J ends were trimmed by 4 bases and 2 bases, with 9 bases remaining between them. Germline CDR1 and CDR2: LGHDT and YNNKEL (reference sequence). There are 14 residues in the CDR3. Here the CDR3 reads CASSPGIGNQPQHF. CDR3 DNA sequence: TGTGCCAGCAGCCCAGGGATTGGCAATCAGCCCCAGCATTTT.

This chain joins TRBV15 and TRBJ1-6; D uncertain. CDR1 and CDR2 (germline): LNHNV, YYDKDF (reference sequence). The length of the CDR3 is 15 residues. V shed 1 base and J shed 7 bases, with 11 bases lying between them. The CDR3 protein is CATSRGELRNSPLHF. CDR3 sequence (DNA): TGTGCCACCAGCAGAGGGGAGTTAAGGAATTCACCCCTCCACTTT.

The CDR3 protein is CASSLSGSNIQYF. CDR3 nucleotide sequence: TGTGCCAGCAGTTTATCGGGGTCAAACATTCAGTACTTC. This rearrangement joins TRBV28 to TRBJ2-4, with D maybe TRBD2 (5 bases). The V end lost 1 base, the J end lost 6 bases, and 7 bases lay between the germline ends. Germline V lookup: CDR1 MDHEN, CDR2 SYDVKM. The CDR3 contains 13 residues. Variable domain in full (rest from reference TRBV28 and TRBJ2-4): DVKVTQSSRYLVKRTGEKVFLECVQDMDHENMFWYRQDPGLGLRLIYFSYDVKMKEKGDIPEGYSVSREKKERFSLILESASTNQTSMYLCASSLSGSNIQYFGAGTRLSVL.

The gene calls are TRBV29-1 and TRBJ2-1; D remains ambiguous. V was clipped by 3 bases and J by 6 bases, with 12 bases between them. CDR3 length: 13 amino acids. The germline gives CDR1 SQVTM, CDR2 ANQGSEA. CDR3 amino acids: CSVDASASNEQFF. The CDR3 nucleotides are TGCAGCGTTGATGCGAGTGCTTCCAATGAGCAGTTCTTC.

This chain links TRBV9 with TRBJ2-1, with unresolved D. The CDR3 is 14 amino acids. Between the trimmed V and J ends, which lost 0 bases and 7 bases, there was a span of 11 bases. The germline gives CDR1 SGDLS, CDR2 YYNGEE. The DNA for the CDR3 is TGTGCCAGCAGCGTAGGTAAGGGAAAAAATGAGCAGTTCTTC. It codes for CASSVGKGKNEQFF.

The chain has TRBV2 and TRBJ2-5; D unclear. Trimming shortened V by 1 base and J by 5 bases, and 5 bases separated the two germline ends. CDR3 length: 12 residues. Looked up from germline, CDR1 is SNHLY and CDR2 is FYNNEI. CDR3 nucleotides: TGTGCCAGCAGTGAAGTCGGGGAGACCCAGTACTTC. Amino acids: CASSEVGETQYF. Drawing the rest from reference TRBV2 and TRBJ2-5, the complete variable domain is EPEVTQTPSHQVTQMGQEVILRCVPISNHLYFYWYRQILGQKVEFLVSFYNNEISEKSEIFDDQFSVERPDGSNFTLKIRSTKLEDSAMYFCASSEVGETQYFGPGTRLLVL.

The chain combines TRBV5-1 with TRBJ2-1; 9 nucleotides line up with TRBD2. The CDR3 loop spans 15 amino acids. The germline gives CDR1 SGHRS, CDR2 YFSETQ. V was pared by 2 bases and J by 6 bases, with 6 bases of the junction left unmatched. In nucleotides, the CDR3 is TGCGCCAGCAGCTTTTTAGCGGGAGCCCCCAATGAGCAGTTCTTC. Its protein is CASSFLAGAPNEQFF.

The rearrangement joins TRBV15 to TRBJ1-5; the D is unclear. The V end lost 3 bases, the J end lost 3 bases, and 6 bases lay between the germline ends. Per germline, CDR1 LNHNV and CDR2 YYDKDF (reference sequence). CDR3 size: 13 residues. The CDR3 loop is CATSRDYNQPQHF. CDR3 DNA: TGTGCCACCAGCAGGGATTACAATCAGCCCCAGCATTTT.

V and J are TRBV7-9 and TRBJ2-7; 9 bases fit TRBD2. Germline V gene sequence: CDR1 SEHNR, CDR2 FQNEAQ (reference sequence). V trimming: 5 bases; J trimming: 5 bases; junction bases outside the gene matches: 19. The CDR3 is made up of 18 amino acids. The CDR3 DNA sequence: TGTGCCAGCAGCCCCCGCCCTTCAGGTAGCGGGAGTAGTAACGAGCAGTACTTC. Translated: CASSPRPSGSGSSNEQYF.

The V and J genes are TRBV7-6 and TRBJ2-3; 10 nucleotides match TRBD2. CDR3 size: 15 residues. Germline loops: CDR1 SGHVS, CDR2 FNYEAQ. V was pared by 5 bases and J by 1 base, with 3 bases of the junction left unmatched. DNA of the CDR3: TGTGCCAGCAGCCTGGGGACTAGCGGCACAGATACGCAGTATTTT. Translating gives CASSLGTSGTDTQYF. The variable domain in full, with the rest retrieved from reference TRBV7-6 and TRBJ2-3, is GAGVSQSPRYKVTKRGQDVALRCDPISGHVSLYWYRQALGQGPEFLTYFNYEAQQDKSGLPNDRFSAERPEGSISTLTIQRTEQRDSAMYRCASSLGTSGTDTQYFGPGTRLTVL.

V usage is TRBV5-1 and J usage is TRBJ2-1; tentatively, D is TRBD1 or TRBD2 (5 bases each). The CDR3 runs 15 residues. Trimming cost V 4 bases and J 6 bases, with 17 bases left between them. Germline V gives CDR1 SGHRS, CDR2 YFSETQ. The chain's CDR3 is CASSTGPPGGNEQFF. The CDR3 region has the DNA TGCGCCAGCAGCACGGGCCCCCCTGGGGGCAATGAGCAGTTCTTC.

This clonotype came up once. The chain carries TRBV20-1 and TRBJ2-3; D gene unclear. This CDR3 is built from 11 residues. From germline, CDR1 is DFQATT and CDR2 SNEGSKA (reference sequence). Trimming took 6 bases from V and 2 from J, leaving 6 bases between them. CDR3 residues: CSADHTDTQYF. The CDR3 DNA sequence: TGCAGTGCCGATCACACAGATACGCAGTATTTT.

The CDR3 is CASSQARTSGRNEQFF. CDR3 DNA: TGTGCCAGCAGCCAAGCTCGGACTAGCGGGAGGAATGAGCAGTTCTTC. The chain carries TRBV3-1 and TRBJ2-1; 14 bases line up with TRBD2. Germline V CDR1 and CDR2: LGHDT, YNNKEL (reference sequence). V lost 1 base to trimming and J lost 7 bases; unmatched junction nucleotides: 3. This CDR3 has 16 amino acids.

CDR3 bases: TGTGCCAGCAGCGGAGGCCAGGTCGGGAACACCGGGGAGCTGTTTTTT. It codes for CASSGGQVGNTGELFF. The chain links TRBV25-1 to TRBJ2-2, with D possibly matching TRBD2 (5 bases). V dropped 6 bases and J dropped 1 base, with 15 bases sitting between them. This CDR3 is built from 16 residues. Germline loops: CDR1 MGHDK, CDR2 SYGVNS.

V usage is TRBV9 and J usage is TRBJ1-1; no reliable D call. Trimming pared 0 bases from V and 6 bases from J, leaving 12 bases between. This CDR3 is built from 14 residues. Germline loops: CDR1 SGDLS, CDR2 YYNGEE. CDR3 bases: TGTGCCAGCAGCGTAGGCCAGAAGTCCGCTGAAGCTTTCTTT. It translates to CASSVGQKSAEAFF.

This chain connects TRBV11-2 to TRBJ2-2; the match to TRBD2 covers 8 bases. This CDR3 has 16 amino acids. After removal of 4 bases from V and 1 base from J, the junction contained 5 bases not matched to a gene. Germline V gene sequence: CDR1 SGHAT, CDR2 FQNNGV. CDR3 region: CASSSLAGRNTGELFF. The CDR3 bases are TGTGCCAGCAGCTCCTTAGCGGGACGGAACACCGGGGAGCTGTTTTTT.

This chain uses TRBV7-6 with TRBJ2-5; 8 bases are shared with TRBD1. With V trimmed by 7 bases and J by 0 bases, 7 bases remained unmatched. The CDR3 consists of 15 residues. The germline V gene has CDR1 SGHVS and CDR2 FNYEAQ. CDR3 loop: CASTARTGYQETQYF. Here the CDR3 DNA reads TGTGCCAGCACAGCGAGGACAGGGTACCAAGAGACCCAGTACTTC.

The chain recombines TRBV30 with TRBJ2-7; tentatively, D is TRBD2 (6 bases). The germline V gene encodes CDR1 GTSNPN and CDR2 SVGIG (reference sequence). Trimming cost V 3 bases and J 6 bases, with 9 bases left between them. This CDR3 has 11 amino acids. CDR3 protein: CAWREAGEQYF. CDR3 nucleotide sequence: TGTGCCTGGAGGGAAGCGGGCGAGCAGTACTTC.

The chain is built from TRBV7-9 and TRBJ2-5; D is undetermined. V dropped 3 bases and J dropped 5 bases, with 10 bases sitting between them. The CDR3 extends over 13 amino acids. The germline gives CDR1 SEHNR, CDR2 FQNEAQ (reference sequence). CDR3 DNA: TGTGCCAGCAGCTTCTTGGAGTTCGAGACCCAGTACTTC. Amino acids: CASSFLEFETQYF.